This TCR beta chain originates from a study of cytomegalovirus exposure and HLA in healthy donors. Study-wide results and limits: TCR beta V- and J-gene trimming, according to a later analysis, was linked to a missense DCLRE1C variant.

In the PCR, 60 Vbeta and 13 Jbeta primers were used. The assay was immunoSEQ multiplex PCR, and TCRdb's table has in-frame clones only and misses some. The sample records 70,000 to 90,000 clones, roughly 80% being singletons. J lost 4 bases, V lost 5 bases, and 4 bases had no gene match. In germline, CDR1 is MRHNA, CDR2 SNTAGT. The CDR3 length is 13 residues. A remark on this clone: Its antigen is not known.

The sequence derives from a man aged 40-55 years in good health and CMV-seronegative. The chain joins TRBV6-4 to TRBJ2-5; 7 nucleotides match TRBD1. The material sequenced was PBMCs. CDR3 DNA sequence: TGTGCCAGCAGTCGCGACAGGGCAGAGACCCAGTACTTC. Its translation: CASSRDRAETQYF.